Sequencing of this T cell receptor beta chain was carried out in a study of T cell responses to AZD1222 COVID-19 vaccine. TCRdb keeps only in-frame clones here, not all; method: immunoSEQ multiplex PCR. In all, the sample yields 150,000 or so clones. About this clone itself: Its target is not known.

The CDR3 covers 15 residues. CDR1 MNHEY and CDR2 SMNVEV come from the germline V gene (reference sequence). V was cut by 2 bases and J by 4 bases, with 11 bases left in between. Study results and caveats: Within unmutated variant regions lay the reported targets of nearly half of spike-specific TCRs.

The TCR sequence derives from an adult in good health. The chain has TRBV27 and TRBJ2-2; no clear D. The sequencing sample was made of peripheral blood. The CDR3 nucleotides are TGTGCCAGCAGTTTACAGCCCCAGAGCACCGGGGAGCTGTTTTTT. As protein: CASSLQPQSTGELFF.